This T cell receptor (beta chain) was recovered during a study of cytomegalovirus exposure and HLA in healthy donors. This clone appeared once. The antigen is undetermined. It was with 60 Vbeta and 13 Jbeta primers that the PCR ran. Under the authors' procedure: A follow-up analysis tallied tens of millions of unique TCR beta chains, some 11 million shared. The method was immunoSEQ multiplex PCR; TCRdb's version includes in-frame clones alone and lacks a portion of them. That table furnishes V, J and clone size, whereas the DNA furnished D and trimming. The table includes under 95,000 clones, 60% to 80% detected once. The CDR3 length is 13 residues. Germline CDR1 is GTSNPN and CDR2 is SVGIG (reference sequence). V shed 1 base and J 6 bases; nucleotides not matched to a gene: 5. Overall study findings and caveats: Researchers counted 180 or so TCR beta chains as cytomegalovirus-associated. The sole available immune exposure information was CMV serostatus.

The source of this sequence is a man aged 40-55 years in good health and CMV-seronegative. This chain joins TRBV30 and TRBJ1-1; 7 nucleotides align to TRBD1. The sequenced material came from PBMCs. CDR3 in DNA: TGTGCCTGGAGTGCTGACAGGGTTTCTGAAGCTTTCTTT. Protein: CAWSADRVSEAFF. Drawing the rest from reference TRBV30 and TRBJ1-1, the complete variable domain is SQTIHQWPATLVQPVGSPLSLECTVEGTSNPNLYWYRQAAGRGLQLLFYSVGIGQISSEVPQNLSASRPQDRQFILSSKKLLLSDSGFYLCAWSADRVSEAFFGQGTRLTVV.